This entry lists 32 T cell receptor beta chains sequenced from one sample in a study of control samples from healthy donors and cancer patients. Using immunoSEQ multiplex PCR, the repertoire was profiled, and TCRdb retains in-frame clones only, with some absent. The sample gives around 40,000 clones, 91% of which show up once; approximately 23% is in the top ten. The sample comprised PBMCs. Every receptor here comes from a woman in her forties with head and neck cancer.

The V gene is TRBV19, the J gene TRBJ1-2; TRBD1 agrees at 12 bases. This CDR3 has 15 residues. Germline V gene sequence: CDR1 LNHDA, CDR2 SQIVND (reference sequence). V was clipped by 10 bases and J by 7 bases; unmatched bases: 13. The CDR3 region has the DNA TGTGCCACCCACCCCCCGGGACAGGGGGCGCGTGGCTACACCTTC. Its translation is CATHPPGQGARGYTF.

The chain employs TRBV2 and TRBJ2-1, with 7 nucleotides matching TRBD2. This CDR3 is built from 14 residues. Germline V gene lookup returns CDR1 SNHLY and CDR2 FYNNEI. Trimming cost V 4 bases and J 14 bases; bases outside gene matches: 14. The CDR3 spells CASSGLSGTQQEFF. In nucleotides, the CDR3 is TGTGCCAGCAGTGGACTGAGCGGGACCCAACAGGAGTTCTTC.

The chain recombines TRBV19 with TRBJ1-2; the D gene is possibly TRBD1 (5 bases). Germline CDR1 and CDR2: LNHDA and SQIVND (reference sequence). CDR3 size: 16 residues. The germline V and J ends were trimmed by 4 bases and 3 bases, with 18 bases remaining between them. CDR3 bases: TGTGCCAGTAGTAGACTTTATCGGGACGGCCACTATGGCTACACCTTC. Its translation: CASSRLYRDGHYGYTF.

The rearrangement uses TRBV30 and TRBJ1-2; no clear D. The germline V and J ends were trimmed by 2 bases and 8 bases, with 12 bases remaining between them. The CDR3 is 12 residues long. In germline, CDR1 is GTSNPN, CDR2 SVGIG (reference sequence). The CDR3, as DNA: TGTGCCTGGAGTCTGAGGCGCGGAGGCTACACCTTC. Its protein product is CAWSLRRGGYTF. Full variable domain (missing parts from reference TRBV30 and TRBJ1-2): SQTIHQWPATLVQPVGSPLSLECTVEGTSNPNLYWYRQAAGRGLQLLFYSVGIGQISSEVPQNLSASRPQDRQFILSSKKLLLSDSGFYLCAWSLRRGGYTFGSGTRLTVV.

This CDR3 reads CASSPLSGGGATDTQYF. The CDR3 DNA follows: TGTGCCAGCAGTCCCCTATCGGGCGGGGGGGCCACAGATACGCAGTATTTT. The rearrangement links TRBV6-6 to TRBJ2-3; TRBD2 matches 9 bases. Germline lookup yields CDR1 MNHNY and CDR2 SVGAGI (reference sequence). V lost 5 bases and J lost 2; bases outside the gene matches: 11. The length of the CDR3 is 17 residues.

The rearrangement joins TRBV19 to TRBJ2-1; 7 bases are shared with TRBD1. The germline gives CDR1 LNHDA, CDR2 SQIVND (reference sequence). The V segment lost 3 bases and the J segment 15 bases; nucleotides outside the gene matches: 5. CDR3 length: 11 residues. CDR3 sequence: CASSIDRVTFF. The CDR3 DNA sequence: TGTGCCAGTAGTATCGACAGGGTTACGTTCTTC.

The CDR3 DNA sequence: TGTGCCAGCTCACCACGTAGGGGGAACTCCTACGAGCAGTACTTC. Its protein product is CASSPRRGNSYEQYF. The genes are TRBV18 and TRBJ2-7, with a weak D call TRBD1 (6 bases). Deletions cut 1 base from V and 0 bases from J, with 10 bases between. Per the germline V gene, CDR1 is KGHSH and CDR2 is LQKENI. CDR3 length: 15 residues.

V is TRBV5-6 and J is TRBJ1-2; no firm D call. Trimming stripped 0 bases from V and 0 bases from J, with 18 bases between. The germline V gene encodes CDR1 SGHDT and CDR2 YYEEEE. This CDR3 contains 18 residues. CDR3 coding DNA: TGTGCCAGCAGCTTGGGGGTATGGTTCAGCCCGGCTAACTATGGCTACACCTTC. This encodes CASSLGVWFSPANYGYTF.

This chain links TRBV7-7 with TRBJ2-2; D is perhaps TRBD2 (5 bases). The germline V gene encodes CDR1 SSHAT and CDR2 FNYEAQ (reference sequence). Trimming shortened V by 3 bases and J by 4 bases, and 9 bases separated the two germline ends. The CDR3 sequence is 14 residues long. The CDR3 DNA sequence: TGTGCCAGCAGCTTGCGGGTAGCCACCGGGGAGCTGTTTTTT. Amino acids: CASSLRVATGELFF.

The rearrangement joins TRBV6-5 to TRBJ2-3; a possible D gene is TRBD1 (5 bases). Germline assignment: CDR1 MNHEY and CDR2 SVGAGI. The CDR3 spans 13 residues. The germline V and J ends were trimmed by 5 bases and 4 bases, with 10 bases remaining between them. CDR3 amino acids: CASSLGQPDTQYF. Written as DNA, the CDR3 is TGTGCCAGCAGTCTTGGACAACCAGATACGCAGTATTTT.

The genes are TRBV7-8 and TRBJ1-2; 8 nucleotides match TRBD1. This CDR3 contains 17 residues. The V gene's germline CDR1 is SGHVS and CDR2 FQNEAQ. V shed 2 bases, J shed 2 bases, and the junction held 10 bases outside the gene matches. For the CDR3, the DNA is TGTGCCAGCAGCTTACCCCCTAGGACAGGGACGAACTATGGCTACACCTTC. This sequence encodes CASSLPPRTGTNYGYTF.

This chain uses TRBV5-8 with TRBJ1-1, with TRBD1 identical over 8 bases. The trim removed 4 bases at V and 8 bases at J, leaving 7 bases unmatched. Germline assignment: CDR1 SGHTS and CDR2 YDEGEE. The CDR3 length is 13 residues. The CDR3 loop reads CASSLDRGREAFF. The DNA for the CDR3 is TGTGCCAGCAGCCTCGACAGGGGCCGAGAAGCTTTCTTT.

The chain employs TRBV28 and TRBJ1-2; no firm D call. V was trimmed by 2 bases and J by 8 bases, leaving 15 bases between them. This CDR3 comprises 14 residues. Germline CDR1 reads MDHEN; CDR2 reads SYDVKM. The CDR3 nucleotides read TGTGCCAGCAGTTTAAGGGAACCCTCGTTGGGCTACACCTTC. Translated, it gives CASSLREPSLGYTF.

V and J are TRBV2 and TRBJ1-1; no firm D call. The germline CDR1 and CDR2 sequences are SNHLY and FYNNEI. V lost 5 bases, J lost 0 bases, and 7 bases lay in between. The CDR3 totals 13 residues. CDR3 region: CASSRGLNTEAFF. The CDR3 DNA is TGTGCCAGCAGTCGCGGATTGAACACTGAAGCTTTCTTT.

The chain carries TRBV19 and TRBJ1-5; the match to TRBD1 covers 10 bases. The germline CDR1 and CDR2 sequences are LNHDA and SQIVND (reference sequence). V was pared by 5 bases and J by 2 bases, with 3 bases of the junction left unmatched. The CDR3 is 15 residues long. The CDR3 DNA sequence: TGTGCCAGTAGTGGGACAGGGGACGGCAATCAGCCCCAGCATTTT. As protein: CASSGTGDGNQPQHF.

The chain joins TRBV5-1 to TRBJ2-5; 13 bases are shared with TRBD2. Germline assignment: CDR1 SGHRS and CDR2 YFSETQ. The CDR3 is 16 amino acids. Trimming at V came to 4 bases and at J to 1 base, leaving 4 bases not matched to a gene. For the CDR3, the DNA is TGCGCCAGCAGCCCGGGACTAGCGGGGTCCCAAGAGACCCAGTACTTC. This codes for CASSPGLAGSQETQYF.

The count of this clone is one. The chain joins TRBV6-1 to TRBJ2-3; tentatively, D is TRBD1 (5 bases). Trimming removed 2 bases at V and 1 base at J, with 10 bases between. This CDR3 has 15 residues. CDR1 is MNHNS, CDR2 SASEGT, per germline. The CDR3 DNA reads as TGTGCCAGCAGTGAAAGGGGCCTAGGCACAGATACGCAGTATTTT. Translating gives CASSERGLGTDTQYF.

This chain connects TRBV5-1 to TRBJ1-1; 9 nucleotides line up with TRBD1. V lost 0 bases to trimming and J lost 6 bases; unmatched junction nucleotides: 9. Germline CDR1 and CDR2: SGHRS and YFSETQ. The CDR3 consists of 16 residues. CDR3 bases: TGCGCCAGCAGCTTGGGGACAGGGGAAGTGGCCCCTGAAGCTTTCTTT. Translating it yields CASSLGTGEVAPEAFF.

This chain links TRBV2 with TRBJ1-2; D is perhaps TRBD1 (5 bases). The V end lost 4 bases, the J end lost 6 bases, and 15 bases lay between the germline ends. This CDR3 is built from 14 residues. CDR1 is SNHLY, CDR2 FYNNEI, per germline. The chain's CDR3 is CASSVSGAGDGYTF. The DNA of the CDR3 is TGTGCCAGCAGTGTTTCCGGGGCCGGCGATGGCTACACCTTC.

V is TRBV5-8 and J is TRBJ1-5, with 7 bases lining up with TRBD1. From germline, CDR1 is SGHTS and CDR2 YDEGEE. CDR3 length: 16 amino acids. The J segment lost 5 bases and the V segment lost 1 base, leaving 9 bases of the junction unmatched. The CDR3 spells CASSLYGRGKHQPQHF. In DNA, the CDR3 is TGTGCCAGCAGCTTGTACGGCAGGGGGAAACATCAGCCCCAGCATTTT. Variable domain in full (rest from reference TRBV5-8 and TRBJ1-5): EAGVTQSPTHLIKTRGQQATLRCSPISGHTSVYWYQQALGLGLQFLLWYDEGEERNRGNFPPRFSGRQFPNYSSELNVNALELEDSALYLCASSLYGRGKHQPQHFGDGTRLSIL.

This clone was seen just once. The rearrangement links TRBV13 to TRBJ2-2, with 9 bases that match TRBD2. Per germline, CDR1 PRHDT and CDR2 FYEKMQ (reference sequence). V was clipped by 0 bases and J by 0 bases; unmatched bases: 11. The CDR3 loop spans 20 amino acids. CDR3 sequence: CASSLGRLAGIPPNTGELFF. The DNA of the CDR3 is TGTGCCAGCAGCTTAGGCCGTCTAGCGGGGATTCCCCCGAACACCGGGGAGCTGTTTTTT.

The genes are TRBV4-1 and TRBJ2-7, with 7 bases identical to TRBD2. The junction had 4 bases not matched to a gene; V was cut back by 1 base and J by 1 base. Germline lookup yields CDR1 MGHRA and CDR2 YSYEKL. The CDR3 is 15 residues long. CDR3: CASSQGLAASYEQYF. The CDR3 DNA is TGCGCCAGCAGCCAAGGACTAGCTGCTTCCTACGAGCAGTACTTC.

The J gene is TRBJ1-4, the V gene TRBV21-1; TRBD1 is the table's D call, not checked against the DNA. TRBV21-1 is classified as a pseudogene. The CDR3 length is 18 residues. The CDR3 DNA reads as TGTGCCAGCAGCCGACCTGGGACAGTCGGCGCAACTAATGAAAAACTGTTTTTT. Its protein product is CASSRPGTVGATNEKLFF.

V gene TRBV10-3 combines with J gene TRBJ2-1; D gene unclear. V was trimmed by 3 bases and J by 8 bases, leaving 17 bases between them. The germline CDR1 and CDR2 sequences are ENHRY and SYGVKD. The CDR3 covers 15 residues. The CDR3 loop reads CAISEVSPGSDEQFF. CDR3 in DNA: TGTGCCATCAGTGAAGTCAGTCCCGGATCGGATGAGCAGTTCTTC.

The table lists this clone with a count of one. This rearrangement joins TRBV21-1 to TRBJ2-7. TRBV21-1 is noted as a pseudogene. The CDR3 consists of 10 residues. Here the CDR3 reads CASYPLKEYF. The DNA of the CDR3 is TGTGCCAGCTACCCTCTAAAGGAGTACTTC.

The chain is built from TRBV3-1 (or the pseudogene TRBV3-2) and TRBJ1-6; D remains ambiguous. Germline CDR1 reads LGHDT; CDR2 reads YNNKEL (reference sequence). Trimming removed 8 bases from V and 0 bases from J, with 14 bases in between. The CDR3 is 16 amino acids. The CDR3 DNA sequence: TGTGCCAGCCAGGCTGGGCCTAGCTCCTATAATTCACCCCTCCACTTT. This sequence encodes CASQAGPSSYNSPLHF.

The table lists this clone with a few counts. The J gene is TRBJ1-5, the V gene TRBV6-5, with 8 bases fitting TRBD1. The ends lost 6 bases at V and 2 bases at J; junction bases unmatched: 6. CDR3 length: 15 amino acids. Looked up from germline, CDR1 is MNHEY and CDR2 is SVGAGI. The CDR3 region has the DNA TGTGCCAGCAGCATTGACAGGGGTGGCAATCAGCCCCAGCATTTT. Amino acids: CASSIDRGGNQPQHF.

The chain joins TRBV5-1 to TRBJ1-2; tentative D call: TRBD1 (6 bases). Germline assignment: CDR1 SGHRS and CDR2 YFSETQ. Trimming stripped 9 bases from V and 7 bases from J, with 28 bases between. The CDR3 consists of 16 residues. CDR3 region: CATSGQTGIGFRGYTF. The CDR3 DNA sequence: TGCGCCACCTCGGGCCAGACAGGAATCGGATTTCGTGGCTACACCTTC.

The chain recombines TRBV28 with TRBJ1-4; D gene uncertain. V was clipped by 7 bases and J by 8 bases, with 23 bases between them. CDR3 length: 16 amino acids. CDR1 is MDHEN and CDR2 is SYDVKM in the germline V gene. DNA for the CDR3: TGTGCCAGCACATCGGGGAGGTATCGCCTCTACGAAAAACTGTTTTTT. This translates into CASTSGRYRLYEKLFF. Drawing the rest from reference TRBV28 and TRBJ1-4, the complete variable domain is DVKVTQSSRYLVKRTGEKVFLECVQDMDHENMFWYRQDPGLGLRLIYFSYDVKMKEKGDIPEGYSVSREKKERFSLILESASTNQTSMYLCASTSGRYRLYEKLFFGSGTQLSVL.

The chain couples TRBV30 to TRBJ1-3; D remains unclear. Germline CDR1 is GTSNPN and CDR2 is SVGIG (reference sequence). The CDR3 totals 17 residues. V was shortened by 0 bases and J by 0 bases, with 15 bases between the two germline ends. As DNA, the CDR3 is TGTGCCTGGAGTGTGATGAGAACGGCTAACTCTGGAAACACCATATATTTT. The encoded protein is CAWSVMRTANSGNTIYF.

CDR3 sequence: CASSNRGTSVVNYEQYF. CDR3 coding DNA: TGTGCCAGTAGTAACAGGGGGACTAGCGTCGTTAATTACGAGCAGTACTTC. The chain is built from TRBV19 and TRBJ2-7; 10 bases are a match to TRBD2. Trimming removed 4 bases from V and 4 bases from J; junction bases left unmatched: 13. This CDR3 contains 17 residues. Germline V gene sequence: CDR1 LNHDA, CDR2 SQIVND (reference sequence).

This rearrangement joins TRBV11-2 to TRBJ2-1; 7 nucleotides align to TRBD2. The V and J ends lost 2 bases and 10 bases, in that order; junction bases with no gene match: 2. Per germline, CDR1 SGHAT and CDR2 FQNNGV. The CDR3 has 12 residues. The CDR3 loop reads CASSLLAEEQFF. CDR3 in DNA: TGTGCCAGCAGCTTACTAGCGGAGGAGCAGTTCTTC.